This section outlines one T cell receptor (beta chain) sequence together with its context. Sequencing used immunoSEQ multiplex PCR; TCRdb keeps in-frame clones, though not all of them. Of more than 550,000 clones detected, around 87% appear once; the ten largest clones hold 0.0094%. This specimen comes from a study of shared T cell receptors in the human thymus. The same data also contributed to another study, on human thymus T cells. According to that study: Corrective heart surgery yielded resections, and these provided the thymus tissue. Among unrelated individuals, related research reported thymic repertoires that overlapped highly.

This receptor was obtained from a boy less than two years old with a congenital heart defect. Input material: thymocytes.

The CDR3 reads CASSQGTSGSNEQFF. The CDR3 nucleotides are TGTGCCAGCAGCCAAGGGACTAGCGGGAGCAATGAGCAGTTCTTC. V gene TRBV5-4 combines with J gene TRBJ2-1, with 14 bases lining up with TRBD2. V dropped 4 bases and J dropped 6; count of bases not matched to a gene: 3. The CDR3 has 15 residues. CDR1 and CDR2 from the germline V gene are SGHNT and YYREEE (reference sequence).